This T cell receptor (beta chain) was sequenced during a study of blood T cell repertoires in COVID-19. Profiled with immunoSEQ multiplex PCR; TCRdb holds only in-frame clones, not every one. Of some 290,000 clones listed, roughly 90% were seen once; the top ten hold roughly 10%. All enrollees were roughly 18 to 90 years old and from about two dozen US areas. Germline V CDR1 and CDR2: SNHLY, FYNNEI. The CDR3 runs 12 residues. Deletions cut 5 bases from V and 5 bases from J, with 9 bases between. The genes are TRBV2 and TRBJ1-1; D is perhaps TRBD1 (5 bases). The material sequenced was PBMCs or T cells enriched from blood (not recorded which). The receptor comes from a woman younger than 45 who had recovered from COVID-19. DNA for the CDR3: TGTGCCAGCAGTCCTCAGGGAACTGAAGCTTTCTTT. This encodes CASSPQGTEAFF.